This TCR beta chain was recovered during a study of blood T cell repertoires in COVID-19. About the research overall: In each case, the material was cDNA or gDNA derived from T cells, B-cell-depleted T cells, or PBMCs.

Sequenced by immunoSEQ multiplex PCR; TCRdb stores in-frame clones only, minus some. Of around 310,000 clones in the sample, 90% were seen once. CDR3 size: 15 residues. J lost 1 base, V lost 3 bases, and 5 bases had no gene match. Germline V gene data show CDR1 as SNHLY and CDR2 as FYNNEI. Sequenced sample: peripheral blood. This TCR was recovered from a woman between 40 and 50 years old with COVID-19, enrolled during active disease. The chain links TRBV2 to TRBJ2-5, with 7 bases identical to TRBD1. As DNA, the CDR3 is TGTGCCAGCAGTGAGACAGGGATGATCCAAGAGACCCAGTACTTC. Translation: CASSETGMIQETQYF.